Described below is a single TCR beta chain sequence and its context. Its antigen is not identified. The source of the sample is a study of T cell responses to AZD1222 COVID-19 vaccine. Clones were read by immunoSEQ multiplex PCR, and TCRdb kept only the in-frame ones, dropping some. The profile shows 75,000 to 95,000 clones, about 88% of them singletons. V lost 5 bases and J lost 8; bases outside the gene matches: 14. The CDR3 extends over 15 amino acids. Germline V gives CDR1 SGHAT, CDR2 FQNNGV. Study-wide results and caveats: Of the AZD1222 recipients, only five to seven were seropositive at baseline. Across the whole spike, CD4 TCRs peaked at regions 160-218 and 743-854. Repertoires were sampled only after the peak T cell response.

This chain connects TRBV11-2 to TRBJ1-2, with TRBD1 matching 7 bases. The receptor comes from an adult in good health. The sample was peripheral blood, taken on day 0 of AZD1222 vaccination. In DNA, the CDR3 is TGTGCCAGCAGCACTAGAGACAGGGCCTTGGGGGGCTACACCTTC. This codes for CASSTRDRALGGYTF.